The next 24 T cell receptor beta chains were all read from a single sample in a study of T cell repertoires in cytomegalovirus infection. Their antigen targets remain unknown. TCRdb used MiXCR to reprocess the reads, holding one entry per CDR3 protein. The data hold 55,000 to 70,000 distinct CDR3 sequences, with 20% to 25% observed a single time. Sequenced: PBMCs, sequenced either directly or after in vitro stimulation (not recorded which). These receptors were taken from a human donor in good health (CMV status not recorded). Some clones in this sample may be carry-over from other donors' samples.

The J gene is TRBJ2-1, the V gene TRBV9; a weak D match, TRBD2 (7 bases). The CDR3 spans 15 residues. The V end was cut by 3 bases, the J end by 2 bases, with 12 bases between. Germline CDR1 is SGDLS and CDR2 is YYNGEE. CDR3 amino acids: CASSAWEGAYNEQFF. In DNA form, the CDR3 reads TGTGCCAGCAGCGCGTGGGAGGGGGCCTACAATGAGCAGTTCTTC.

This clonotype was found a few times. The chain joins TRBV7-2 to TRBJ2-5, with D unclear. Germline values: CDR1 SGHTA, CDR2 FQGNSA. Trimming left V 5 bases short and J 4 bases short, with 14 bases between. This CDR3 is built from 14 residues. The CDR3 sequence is CASSPPPGGETQYF. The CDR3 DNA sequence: TGTGCCAGCAGCCCCCCCCCGGGTGGAGAGACCCAGTACTTC.

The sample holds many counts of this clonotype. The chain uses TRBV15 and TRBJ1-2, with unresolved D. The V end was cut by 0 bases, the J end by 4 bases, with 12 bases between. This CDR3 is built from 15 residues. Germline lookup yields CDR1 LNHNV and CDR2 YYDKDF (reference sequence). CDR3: CATSRDLGSSYGYTF. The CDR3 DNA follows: TGTGCCACCAGCAGAGATCTAGGCAGCAGCTATGGCTACACCTTC. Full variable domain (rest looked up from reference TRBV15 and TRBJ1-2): DAMVIQNPRYQVTQFGKPVTLSCSQTLNHNVMYWYQQKSSQAPKLLFHYYDKDFNNEADTPDNFQSRRPNTSFCFLDIRSPGLGDTAMYLCATSRDLGSSYGYTFGSGTRLTVV.

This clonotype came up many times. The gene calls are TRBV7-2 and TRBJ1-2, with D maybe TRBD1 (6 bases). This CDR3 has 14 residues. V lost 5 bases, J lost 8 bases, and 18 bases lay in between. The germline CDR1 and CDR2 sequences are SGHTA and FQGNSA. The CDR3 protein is CASSPGQSSGGYTF. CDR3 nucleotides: TGTGCCAGCAGCCCCGGACAGAGTTCGGGGGGCTACACCTTC.

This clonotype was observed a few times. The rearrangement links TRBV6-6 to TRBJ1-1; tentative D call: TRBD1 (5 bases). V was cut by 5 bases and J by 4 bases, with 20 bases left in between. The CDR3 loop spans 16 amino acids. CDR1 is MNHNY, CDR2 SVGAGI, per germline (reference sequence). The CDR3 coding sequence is TGTGCCAGCAGTCCTTGGACCTCCCATAGGGGCACTGAAGCTTTCTTT. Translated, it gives CASSPWTSHRGTEAFF.

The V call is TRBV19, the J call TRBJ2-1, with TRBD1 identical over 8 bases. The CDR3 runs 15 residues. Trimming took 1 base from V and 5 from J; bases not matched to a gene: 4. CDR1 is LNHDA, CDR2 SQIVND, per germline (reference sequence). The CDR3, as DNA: TGTGCCAGTAGTATAGGACAGGGGACAAACAATGAGCAGTTCTTC. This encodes CASSIGQGTNNEQFF.

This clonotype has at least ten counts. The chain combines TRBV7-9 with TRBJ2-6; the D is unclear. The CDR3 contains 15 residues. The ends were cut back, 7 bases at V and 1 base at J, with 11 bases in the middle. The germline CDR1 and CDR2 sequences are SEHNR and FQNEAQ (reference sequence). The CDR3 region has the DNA TGTGCCAGCAACAAACCCGAATCTGGGGCCAACGTCCTGACTTTC. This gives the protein CASNKPESGANVLTF. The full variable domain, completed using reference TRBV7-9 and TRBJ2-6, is DTGVSQNPRHKITKRGQNVTFRCDPISEHNRLYWYRQTLGQGPEFLTYFQNEAQLEKSRLLSDRFSAERPKGSFSTLEIQRTEQGDSAMYLCASNKPESGANVLTFGAGSRLTVL.

The DNA for the CDR3 is TGTGCCTGGAGTAGGGACTTCTACAATGAGCAGTTCTTC. Amino acids: CAWSRDFYNEQFF. The chain recombines TRBV30 with TRBJ2-1, with D perhaps matching TRBD2 (6 bases). Germline CDR1 GTSNPN, CDR2 SVGIG (reference sequence). The CDR3 covers 13 residues. The V end lost 2 bases, the J end lost 3 bases, and 8 bases lay between the germline ends. Complete variable domain (other parts from reference TRBV30 and TRBJ2-1): SQTIHQWPATLVQPVGSPLSLECTVEGTSNPNLYWYRQAAGRGLQLLFYSVGIGQISSEVPQNLSASRPQDRQFILSSKKLLLSDSGFYLCAWSRDFYNEQFFGPGTRLTVL.

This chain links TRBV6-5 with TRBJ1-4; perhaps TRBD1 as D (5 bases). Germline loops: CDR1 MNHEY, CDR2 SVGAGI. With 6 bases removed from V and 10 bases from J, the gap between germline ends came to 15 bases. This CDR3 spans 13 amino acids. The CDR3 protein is CASSPGSVGKLFF. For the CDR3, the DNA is TGTGCCAGCAGCCCAGGGTCGGTAGGAAAACTGTTTTTT.

In DNA form, the CDR3 reads TGTGCCAGCAGTGAAACCCAGCAAGAGCAGTTCTTC. It codes for CASSETQQEQFF. The chain carries TRBV2 and TRBJ2-1, with D unclear. Germline loops: CDR1 SNHLY, CDR2 FYNNEI. CDR3 length equals 12 residues. V dropped 2 bases and J dropped 10 bases, with 9 bases sitting between them.

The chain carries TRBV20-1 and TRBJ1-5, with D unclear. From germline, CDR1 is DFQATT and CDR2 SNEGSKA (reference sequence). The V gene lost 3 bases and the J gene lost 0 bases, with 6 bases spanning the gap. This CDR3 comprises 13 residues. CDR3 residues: CSASYVSNQPQHF. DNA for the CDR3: TGCAGTGCTAGCTATGTTAGCAATCAGCCCCAGCATTTT.

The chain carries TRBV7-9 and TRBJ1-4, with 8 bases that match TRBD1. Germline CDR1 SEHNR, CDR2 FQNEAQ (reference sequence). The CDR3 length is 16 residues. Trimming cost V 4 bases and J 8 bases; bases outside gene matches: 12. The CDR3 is CASSSIPPRDREKLFF. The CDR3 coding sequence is TGTGCCAGCAGCTCGATCCCCCCCCGGGACAGGGAAAAACTGTTTTTT.

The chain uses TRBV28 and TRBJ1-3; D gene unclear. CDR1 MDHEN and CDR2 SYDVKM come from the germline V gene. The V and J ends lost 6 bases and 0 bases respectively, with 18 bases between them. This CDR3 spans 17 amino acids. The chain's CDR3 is CASSNGNRIRSGNTIYF. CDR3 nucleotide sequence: TGTGCCAGCAGCAACGGAAATAGGATACGCTCTGGAAACACCATATATTTT.

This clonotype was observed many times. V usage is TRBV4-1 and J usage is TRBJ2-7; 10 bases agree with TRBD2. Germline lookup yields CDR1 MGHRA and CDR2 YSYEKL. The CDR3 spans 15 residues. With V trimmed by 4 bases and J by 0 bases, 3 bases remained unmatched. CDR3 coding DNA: TGCGCCAGCAGCCGAGCTAGCGGGAGCTCCTACGAGCAGTACTTC. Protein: CASSRASGSSYEQYF.

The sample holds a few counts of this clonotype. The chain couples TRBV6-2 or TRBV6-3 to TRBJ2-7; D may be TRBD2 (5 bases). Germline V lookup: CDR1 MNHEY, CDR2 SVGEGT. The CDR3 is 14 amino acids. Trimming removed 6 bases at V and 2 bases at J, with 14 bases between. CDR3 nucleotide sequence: TGTGCCAGCAGCTTAGCGTCACATCCCTACGAGCAGTACGTC. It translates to CASSLASHPYEQYV.

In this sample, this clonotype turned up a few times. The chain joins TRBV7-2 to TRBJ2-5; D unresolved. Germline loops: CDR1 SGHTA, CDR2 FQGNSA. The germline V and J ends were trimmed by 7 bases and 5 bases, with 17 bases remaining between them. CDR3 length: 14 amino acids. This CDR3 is CASKPQEGFETQYF. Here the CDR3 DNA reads TGTGCCAGCAAGCCCCAGGAAGGCTTCGAGACCCAGTACTTC.

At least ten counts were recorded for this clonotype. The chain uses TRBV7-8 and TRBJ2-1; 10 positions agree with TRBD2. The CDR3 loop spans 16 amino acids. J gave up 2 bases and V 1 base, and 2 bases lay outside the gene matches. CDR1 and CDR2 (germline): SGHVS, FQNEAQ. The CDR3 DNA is TGTGCCAGCAGCTTAGAGGGGACTAGCGCCTACAATGAGCAGTTCTTC. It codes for CASSLEGTSAYNEQFF.

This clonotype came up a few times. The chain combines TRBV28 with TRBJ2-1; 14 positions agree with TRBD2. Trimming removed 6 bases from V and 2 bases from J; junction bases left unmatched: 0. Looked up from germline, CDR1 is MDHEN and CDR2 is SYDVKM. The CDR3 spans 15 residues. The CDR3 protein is CASRGLAGAYNEQFF. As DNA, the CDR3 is TGTGCCAGCAGGGGACTAGCGGGAGCCTACAATGAGCAGTTCTTC.

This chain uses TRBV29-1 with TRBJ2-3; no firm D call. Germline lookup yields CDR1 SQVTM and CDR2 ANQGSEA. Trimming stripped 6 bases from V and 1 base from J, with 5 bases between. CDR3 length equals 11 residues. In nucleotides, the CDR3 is TGCAGCGTGGACCGCACAGATACGCAGTATTTT. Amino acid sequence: CSVDRTDTQYF.

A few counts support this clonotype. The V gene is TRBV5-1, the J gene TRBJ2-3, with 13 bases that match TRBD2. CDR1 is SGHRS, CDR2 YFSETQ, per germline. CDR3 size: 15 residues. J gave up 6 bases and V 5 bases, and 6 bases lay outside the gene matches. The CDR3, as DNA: TGCGCCAGCAGACTAGCGGGAGGGCCGGAGGATACGCAGTATTTT. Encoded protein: CASRLAGGPEDTQYF.

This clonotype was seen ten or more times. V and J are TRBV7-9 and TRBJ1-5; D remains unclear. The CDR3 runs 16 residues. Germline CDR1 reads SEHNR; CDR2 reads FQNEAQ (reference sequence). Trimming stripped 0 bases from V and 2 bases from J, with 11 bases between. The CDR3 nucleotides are TGTGCCAGCAGCTTAGCAGGGTACGGTGGCAATCAGCCCCAGCATTTT. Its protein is CASSLAGYGGNQPQHF.

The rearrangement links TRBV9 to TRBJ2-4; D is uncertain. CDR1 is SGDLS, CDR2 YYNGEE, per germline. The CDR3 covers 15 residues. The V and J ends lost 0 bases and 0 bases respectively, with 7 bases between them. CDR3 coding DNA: TGTGCCAGCAGCGTAGATGATCTAGCCAAAAACATTCAGTACTTC. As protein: CASSVDDLAKNIQYF.

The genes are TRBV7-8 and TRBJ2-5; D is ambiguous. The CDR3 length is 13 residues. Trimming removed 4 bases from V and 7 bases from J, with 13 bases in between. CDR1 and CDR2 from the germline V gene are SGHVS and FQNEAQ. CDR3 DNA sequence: TGTGCCAGCAGCTCGACCCCGGGCGGGACCCAGTACTTC. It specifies CASSSTPGGTQYF.

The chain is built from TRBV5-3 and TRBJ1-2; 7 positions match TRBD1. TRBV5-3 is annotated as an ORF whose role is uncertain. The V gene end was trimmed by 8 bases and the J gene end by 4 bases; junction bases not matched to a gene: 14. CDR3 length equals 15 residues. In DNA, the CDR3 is TGTGCCAGCAGCCCCCCACAGGGGAACGGCTATGGCTACACCTTC. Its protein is CASSPPQGNGYGYTF.